This T cell receptor (beta chain) came from a study of blood T cell repertoires in COVID-19. V dropped 5 bases and J dropped 13 bases, with 14 bases sitting between them. The CDR3 length is 10 residues. The V gene's germline CDR1 is DFQATT and CDR2 SNEGSKA (reference sequence). The assay was immunoSEQ multiplex PCR, and TCRdb's table has in-frame clones only and misses some. The sample holds about 62,000 clones, less than 85% seen once. In this sample, this clone turned up a few times. Sequencing input: peripheral blood. This chain connects TRBV20-1 to TRBJ1-1; tentatively, D is TRBD1 (6 bases). The receptor was derived from a man in his 60s with acute or convalescent COVID-19. In DNA, the CDR3 is TGCAGTGCTCCCGAAGGGGGGGGTTTCTTT. Its translation: CSAPEGGGFF.